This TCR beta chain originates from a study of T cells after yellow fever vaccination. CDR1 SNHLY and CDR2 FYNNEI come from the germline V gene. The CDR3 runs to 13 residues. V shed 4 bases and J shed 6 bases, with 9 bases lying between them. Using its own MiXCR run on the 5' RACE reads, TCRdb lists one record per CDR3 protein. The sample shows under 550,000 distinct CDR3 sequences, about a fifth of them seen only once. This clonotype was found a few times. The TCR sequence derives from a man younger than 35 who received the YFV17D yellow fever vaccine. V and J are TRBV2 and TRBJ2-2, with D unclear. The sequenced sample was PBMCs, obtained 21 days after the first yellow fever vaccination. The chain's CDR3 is CASSGSYAGELFF. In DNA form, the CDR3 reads TGTGCCAGCAGTGGGAGCTATGCCGGGGAGCTGTTTTTT.